The sequence of this T cell receptor beta chain was determined in a study of cytomegalovirus exposure and HLA in healthy donors. Trimming stripped 6 bases from V and 11 bases from J, with 20 bases between. This CDR3 has 14 amino acids. Germline values: CDR1 MNHEY, CDR2 SVGAGI. Donors were nominally healthy when sampled, though unrecorded immune exposures were likely. Regarding this clone: Its antigen is currently unknown.

Findings of the study overall: Later, an analysis showed that TCR beta chains associated with HLA were more clonally expanded than others that were equally common. Later on, a genetic analysis was performed. It linked a missense variant in DCLRE1C with V- and J-gene trimming of TCR beta.

Primers for the PCR totalled 60 Vbeta and 13 Jbeta. TCRdb's table, derived via immunoSEQ multiplex PCR, lists solely in-frame clones and lacks some. The sample shows roughly 67,000 clones, approximately 78% of them seen only once. Sequencing was performed on PBMCs. The sequence derives from a woman under 40 in good health and CMV-seronegative. The chain joins TRBV6-5 to TRBJ2-1; D is perhaps TRBD2 (6 bases). CDR3 protein: CASRRLGPNMQQFF. The CDR3 DNA is TGTGCCAGCAGAAGACTAGGCCCCAACATGCAGCAGTTCTTC.